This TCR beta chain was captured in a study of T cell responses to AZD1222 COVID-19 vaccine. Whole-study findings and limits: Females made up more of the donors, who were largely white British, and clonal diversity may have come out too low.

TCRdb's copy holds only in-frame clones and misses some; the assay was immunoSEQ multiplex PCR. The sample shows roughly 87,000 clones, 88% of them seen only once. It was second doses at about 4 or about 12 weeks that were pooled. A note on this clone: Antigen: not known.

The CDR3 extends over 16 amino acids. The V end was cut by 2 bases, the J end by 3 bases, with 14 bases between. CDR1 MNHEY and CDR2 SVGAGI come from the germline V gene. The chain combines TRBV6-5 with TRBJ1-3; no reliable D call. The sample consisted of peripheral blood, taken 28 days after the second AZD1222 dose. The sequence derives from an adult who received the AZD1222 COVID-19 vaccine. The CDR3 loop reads CASSYGLVRDGNTIYF. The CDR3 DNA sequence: TGTGCCAGCAGTTACGGCCTAGTGAGGGATGGAAACACCATATATTTT.